Listed here is a single T cell receptor (beta chain). The V and J ends lost 0 bases and 1 base respectively, with 7 bases between them. The CDR3 length is 14 residues. CDR1 SGDLS and CDR2 YYNGEE come from the germline V gene. The sample comes from a study of cytomegalovirus exposure and HLA in healthy donors. The PCR made use of 60 Vbeta and 13 Jbeta primers. The data were produced by immunoSEQ multiplex PCR, yet TCRdb's version contains in-frame clones alone and is incomplete. The profile shows 100,000 to 150,000 clones, approximately 80% of them singletons. This sequence was found in a man aged 18 to 30 in good health and CMV-seronegative. The sample was PBMCs. J is TRBJ2-5 and V is TRBV9, with no clear D. The CDR3 coding sequence is TGTGCCAGCAGCGTAGACAGTCTCCAAGAGACCCAGTACTTC. This sequence encodes CASSVDSLQETQYF.